The present TCR beta chain was sequenced within a study of blood T cells in healthy people across ages. In its sample, this clonotype was seen many times. Combining a sample-barcoded 5' primer with a J-beta primer mix, a second PCR ran for about 7 to 12 cycles. TCRdb redid the calling of the 5' RACE reads with MiXCR, one entry per CDR3 protein. The table lists some 670,000 distinct CDR3 sequences, about 51% of them singletons. Isolated per sample were at least 6.5 million PBMCs. This CDR3 has 15 amino acids. With 2 bases clipped from V and 2 bases from J, the junction kept 1 base outside the gene matches. In germline, CDR1 is MNHEY, CDR2 SVGAGI.

The sequence derives from a woman older than 75 in good health. The sequenced sample consisted of blood. The gene calls are TRBV6-5 and TRBJ2-1; 9 bases fit TRBD1. CDR3 region: CASSYGTGTYNEQFF. CDR3 sequence (DNA): TGTGCCAGCAGTTACGGGACAGGGACCTACAATGAGCAGTTCTTC.